Sequencing of this TCR beta chain was carried out in a study of T cells after yellow fever vaccination. Study-level information: Where fractions had low cell numbers, libraries were prepared from them with the SMART-Seq v4 Ultra Low Input RNA kit.

J was trimmed by 5 bases and V by 3 bases; bases with no gene match: 12. The CDR3 covers 16 residues. Per the germline V gene, CDR1 is MGHDK and CDR2 is SYGVNS. This clonotype was seen more than once but under ten times. Researchers made TCR cDNA using 5'RACE template switching, and this step added a universal primer site and UMIs. TCRdb fed the 5' RACE reads into MiXCR, producing one record per CDR3 protein. The data show around 600,000 distinct CDR3 sequences, with 9% to 15% seen just once and about 16% held by the top ten. This sample comprised PBMCs, obtained on the day of the yellow fever booster vaccination. This sequence was found in a young man who received the YFV17D yellow fever vaccine. The chain is built from TRBV25-1 and TRBJ1-2; 7 bases agree with TRBD1. CDR3 nucleotide sequence: TGTGCCAGCAGTGATGTAGGACAGGAGAATGTTTATGGCTACACCTTC. Protein sequence: CASSDVGQENVYGYTF.